The 7 T cell receptor beta chains listed next were all sequenced from one sample in a study of shared clonotypes between healthy human individuals. The method was immunoSEQ multiplex PCR; TCRdb's version includes in-frame clones alone and lacks a portion of them. The table has millions of clones, 85% to 95% seen once. Terminally differentiated effector memory CD45RA+ cells were excluded by CCR7 positive selection of CD45RO-negative cells. The sequenced sample consisted of naive CD8+ T cells from PBMCs. The origin of the receptors is a man aged 18 to 29 in good health. Some clones in this sample may be carry-over from other donors' samples.

V and J are TRBV9 and TRBJ2-7, with a possible D match to TRBD1 (6 bases). There are 15 residues in the CDR3. Germline values: CDR1 SGDLS, CDR2 YYNGEE. V was clipped by 7 bases and J by 5 bases, with 22 bases between them. This chain's CDR3 is CASSPHPTGSDEQYF. CDR3 nucleotide sequence: TGTGCCAGCTCCCCCCACCCCACAGGGTCGGACGAGCAGTACTTC.

The chain recombines TRBV30 with TRBJ2-7, with D perhaps TRBD2 (5 bases). Looked up from germline, CDR1 is GTSNPN and CDR2 is SVGIG (reference sequence). CDR3 length equals 12 residues. V lost 5 bases and J 6 bases, leaving 14 bases between the germline ends. The CDR3 is CAWDAGGGEQYF. CDR3 sequence (DNA): TGTGCCTGGGACGCGGGCGGAGGCGAGCAGTACTTC.

This chain joins TRBV10-1 and TRBJ2-7; 8 nucleotides match TRBD2. CDR1 and CDR2 from the germline V gene are WNHNN and SYGVQD (reference sequence). This CDR3 comprises 15 residues. The V and J ends lost 6 bases and 0 bases, in that order; junction bases with no gene match: 7. The CDR3 bases are TGCGCCAGCAGCGAATTAGCGGGACCCTCCTACGAGCAGTACTTC. It encodes CASSELAGPSYEQYF.

The chain combines TRBV11-2 with TRBJ2-7, with TRBD1 matching over 10 bases. V trimming: 5 bases; J trimming: 1 base; junction bases outside the gene matches: 8. CDR1 SGHAT and CDR2 FQNNGV come from the germline V gene. The CDR3 is made up of 16 amino acids. CDR3 in amino acids: CASSARGQGISYEQYF. DNA of the CDR3: TGTGCCAGCAGCGCGAGGGGACAGGGGATTTCCTACGAGCAGTACTTC.

Remarks on this clone: The sample holds other DNA sequences that translate to the same CDR3. The chain uses TRBV27 and TRBJ2-1, with 9 bases that match TRBD2. The CDR3 contains 15 residues. Germline values: CDR1 MNHEY, CDR2 SMNVEV (reference sequence). Trimming took 2 bases from V and 6 from J; bases not matched to a gene: 5. CDR3 sequence reads: CASSLMAGGPNEQFF. Here the CDR3 DNA reads TGTGCCAGCAGTTTAATGGCGGGAGGGCCCAATGAGCAGTTCTTC.

The V and J genes are TRBV7-8 and TRBJ1-1; tentatively, D is TRBD1 (5 bases). From germline, CDR1 is SGHVS and CDR2 FQNEAQ. V was shortened by 5 bases and J by 4 bases, with 17 bases between the two germline ends. The CDR3 is made up of 15 amino acids. The CDR3 region is CASSGAAFGGTEAFF. Here the CDR3 DNA reads TGTGCCAGCAGCGGAGCCGCGTTTGGGGGCACTGAAGCTTTCTTT. The variable domain in full, completed from reference TRBV7-8 and TRBJ1-1, reads GAGVSQSPRYKVAKRGQDVALRCDPISGHVSLFWYQQALGQGPEFLTYFQNEAQLDKSGLPSDRFFAERPEGSVSTLKIQRTQQEDSAVYLCASSGAAFGGTEAFFGQGTRLTVV.

This chain links TRBV29-1 with TRBJ2-1, with 8 bases matching TRBD2. J gave up 6 bases and V 1 base, and 8 bases lay outside the gene matches. CDR1 and CDR2 (germline): SQVTM, ANQGSEA. The CDR3 is 15 amino acids. The CDR3: CSVEGWGGTSNEQFF. In DNA, the CDR3 is TGCAGCGTTGAAGGTTGGGGAGGGACTAGCAATGAGCAGTTCTTC.